One sample yielded the 17 T cell receptor beta chains listed below, sequenced in a study of T cell responses to AZD1222 COVID-19 vaccine. Sequencing was performed with immunoSEQ multiplex PCR; in TCRdb, only in-frame clones are kept and a portion is missing. This sample yields about 210,000 clones, of which roughly 94% are seen a single time; around 1.7% belongs to the top ten. The material was peripheral blood, obtained 28 days after the second dose of the MenACWY control vaccine. The receptors shown here come from an adult who received the MenACWY meningococcal vaccine as a control.

The rearrangement uses TRBV7-9 and TRBJ2-7, with D tentatively TRBD2 (5 bases). The ends were cut back, 5 bases at V and 6 bases at J, with 11 bases in the middle. The length of the CDR3 is 12 residues. The germline V gene has CDR1 SEHNR and CDR2 FQNEAQ (reference sequence). CDR3 in DNA: TGTGCCAGCAGCCTGGACTGGGGCGAGCAGTACTTC. This sequence encodes CASSLDWGEQYF.

This rearrangement joins TRBV27 to TRBJ2-1; D is uncertain. In germline, CDR1 is MNHEY, CDR2 SMNVEV (reference sequence). Deletions cut 0 bases from V and 7 bases from J, with 10 bases between. There are 14 residues in the CDR3. The CDR3 protein is CASSLSFETNEQFF. In DNA form, the CDR3 reads TGTGCCAGCAGTTTATCTTTTGAGACAAATGAGCAGTTCTTC.

The gene calls are TRBV6-5 and TRBJ1-1, with a tentative D call TRBD1 (6 bases). This CDR3 has 14 residues. The germline V gene encodes CDR1 MNHEY and CDR2 SVGAGI. V lost 4 bases to trimming and J lost 8 bases, with 17 bases between them. The CDR3 sequence is CASSSKGGPSEAFF. The CDR3, as DNA: TGTGCCAGCAGTTCAAAAGGGGGGCCCTCCGAAGCTTTCTTT.

CDR3 in amino acids: CASSNSGQINSPLHF. The CDR3 DNA reads TGTGCCAGCAGCAATAGTGGACAGATCAATTCACCCCTCCACTTT. The V call is TRBV2, the J call TRBJ1-6; maybe TRBD1 (6 bases). CDR1 and CDR2 (germline): SNHLY, FYNNEI. The length of the CDR3 is 15 residues. V was pared by 6 bases and J by 7 bases, with 16 bases between.

The rearrangement links TRBV27 to TRBJ2-5, with TRBD2 identical over 14 bases. The CDR3 consists of 15 residues. The germline gives CDR1 MNHEY, CDR2 SMNVEV (reference sequence). V lost 6 bases, J lost 5 bases, and 5 bases stayed unmatched. This CDR3 is CASSGLAGGMETQYF. The CDR3 coding sequence is TGTGCCAGCAGCGGACTAGCGGGAGGTATGGAGACCCAGTACTTC.

The gene calls are TRBV6-5 and TRBJ1-1; D may be TRBD1 (6 bases). The CDR3 totals 14 residues. Trimming stripped 6 bases from V and 0 bases from J, with 11 bases between. The germline CDR1 and CDR2 sequences are MNHEY and SVGAGI. This CDR3 reads CASRQGPVNTEAFF. CDR3 coding DNA: TGTGCCAGCAGGCAGGGGCCGGTGAACACTGAAGCTTTCTTT.

The V call is TRBV18, the J call TRBJ2-1; D not certain. Germline CDR1 is KGHSH and CDR2 is LQKENI. V lost 4 bases and J lost 8, with 15 bases in between. The CDR3 loop spans 14 amino acids. In DNA, the CDR3 is TGTGCCAGCTCACTTAAGGGCAGGAGAGATGAGCAGTTCTTC. Translating it yields CASSLKGRRDEQFF. The whole variable domain, filled in from reference TRBV18 and TRBJ2-1, reads NAGVMQNPRHLVRRRGQEARLRCSPMKGHSHVYWYRQLPEEGLKFMVYLQKENIIDESGMPKERFSAEFPKEGPSILRIQQVVRGDSAAYFCASSLKGRRDEQFFGPGTRLTVL.

This chain connects TRBV4-2 to TRBJ2-1; 8 bases agree with TRBD2. This CDR3 is built from 17 residues. Germline CDR1 is LGHNA and CDR2 is YNFKEQ. The ends lost 0 bases at V and 4 bases at J; junction bases unmatched: 8. This CDR3 is CASSQDRGGRWYNEQFF. The CDR3 DNA follows: TGTGCCAGCAGCCAAGACCGGGGCGGGAGGTGGTACAATGAGCAGTTCTTC.

The chain has TRBV28 and TRBJ1-3; tentatively, D is TRBD1 (5 bases). V lost 8 bases, J lost 3 bases, and 11 bases lay in between. Germline CDR1 and CDR2: MDHEN and SYDVKM. The CDR3 contains 13 residues. The CDR3 region has the DNA TGTGCCAGCTGGCAGGGAATTGGAAACACCATATATTTT. The encoded protein is CASWQGIGNTIYF. Full variable domain (remainder filled in from reference TRBV28 and TRBJ1-3): DVKVTQSSRYLVKRTGEKVFLECVQDMDHENMFWYRQDPGLGLRLIYFSYDVKMKEKGDIPEGYSVSREKKERFSLILESASTNQTSMYLCASWQGIGNTIYFGEGSWLTVV.

The chain links TRBV28 to TRBJ2-7; 10 nucleotides line up with TRBD1. In germline, CDR1 is MDHEN, CDR2 SYDVKM. This CDR3 is built from 16 residues. After removal of 7 bases from V and 7 bases from J, the junction contained 16 bases not matched to a gene. DNA for the CDR3: TGTGCCAGCAATTCGGGGACAGGGGTGTATCGGGGGGAGCAGTACTTC. As protein: CASNSGTGVYRGEQYF.

This chain uses TRBV2 with TRBJ2-7, with D maybe TRBD2 (5 bases). Germline CDR1 is SNHLY and CDR2 is FYNNEI. This CDR3 comprises 10 residues. The germline V and J ends were trimmed by 3 bases and 9 bases, with 6 bases remaining between them. The CDR3 reads CASSDRGQYF. DNA of the CDR3: TGTGCCAGCAGTGACCGGGGGCAGTACTTC. The full variable domain, with the rest looked up from reference TRBV2 and TRBJ2-7, is EPEVTQTPSHQVTQMGQEVILRCVPISNHLYFYWYRQILGQKVEFLVSFYNNEISEKSEIFDDQFSVERPDGSNFTLKIRSTKLEDSAMYFCASSDRGQYFGPGTRLTVT.

The rearrangement links TRBV6-5 to TRBJ2-3; TRBD2 might be the D (5 bases). V was shortened by 8 bases and J by 2 bases, with 11 bases between the two germline ends. Germline V gene lookup returns CDR1 MNHEY and CDR2 SVGAGI. CDR3 size: 13 residues. For the CDR3, the DNA is TGTGCCAGCTCGGGTAGCGTCACAGATACGCAGTATTTT. Amino acid sequence: CASSGSVTDTQYF.

The CDR3 DNA is TGTGCCAGCAGTTTAGGGACAGGGTTTGGCAATGAGCAGTTCTTC. The encoded protein is CASSLGTGFGNEQFF. V gene TRBV27 combines with J gene TRBJ2-1; 9 bases are shared with TRBD1. The germline V gene has CDR1 MNHEY and CDR2 SMNVEV (reference sequence). The CDR3 contains 15 residues. J lost 6 bases, V lost 2 bases, and 5 bases had no gene match.

The sample holds one count of this clone. The rearrangement links TRBV11-2 to TRBJ1-2; D is possibly TRBD1 (6 bases). Germline loops: CDR1 SGHAT, CDR2 FQNNGV. V lost 4 bases, J lost 2 bases, and 11 bases lay in between. CDR3 length: 14 amino acids. The CDR3 region is CASSYSGGNYGYTF. The CDR3 DNA reads TGTGCCAGCAGCTACTCCGGGGGCAACTATGGCTACACCTTC.

V usage is TRBV15 and J usage is TRBJ2-3, with D unresolved. The CDR3 sequence is 13 residues long. The V gene's germline CDR1 is LNHNV and CDR2 YYDKDF (reference sequence). V was clipped by 0 bases and J by 5 bases, with 6 bases between them. CDR3: CATSRDVVDTQYF. The CDR3 coding sequence is TGTGCCACCAGCAGAGATGTCGTAGATACGCAGTATTTT.

The V gene is TRBV4-1, the J gene TRBJ2-6; tentatively, D is TRBD1 (5 bases). Germline loops: CDR1 MGHRA, CDR2 YSYEKL. The CDR3 totals 16 residues. The V end was cut by 0 bases, the J end by 4 bases, with 10 bases between. CDR3 sequence (DNA): TGCGCCAGCAGCCAAGATCAGGGCTCCGGGGCCAACGTCCTGACTTTC. Translation: CASSQDQGSGANVLTF.

The chain recombines TRBV2 with TRBJ1-1; TRBD1 agrees at 7 bases. The germline CDR1 and CDR2 sequences are SNHLY and FYNNEI. CDR3 length: 14 amino acids. V shed 7 bases, J shed 3 bases, and the junction held 8 bases outside the gene matches. The CDR3 sequence is CASTRGGADTEAFF. As DNA, the CDR3 is TGTGCCAGCACCCGAGGGGGCGCGGACACTGAAGCTTTCTTT.